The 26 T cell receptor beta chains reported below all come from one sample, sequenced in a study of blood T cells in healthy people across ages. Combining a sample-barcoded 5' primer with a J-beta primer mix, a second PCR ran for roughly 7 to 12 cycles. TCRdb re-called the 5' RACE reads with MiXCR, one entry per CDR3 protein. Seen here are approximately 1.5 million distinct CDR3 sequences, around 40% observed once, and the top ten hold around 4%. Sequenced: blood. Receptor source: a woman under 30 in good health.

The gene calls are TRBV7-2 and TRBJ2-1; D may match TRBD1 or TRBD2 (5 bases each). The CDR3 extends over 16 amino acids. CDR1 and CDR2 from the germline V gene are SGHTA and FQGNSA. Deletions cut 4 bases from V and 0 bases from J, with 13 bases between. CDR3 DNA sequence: TGTGCCAGCAGCTATCCCGGGGCCCCCTCCTACAATGAGCAGTTCTTC. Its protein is CASSYPGAPSYNEQFF.

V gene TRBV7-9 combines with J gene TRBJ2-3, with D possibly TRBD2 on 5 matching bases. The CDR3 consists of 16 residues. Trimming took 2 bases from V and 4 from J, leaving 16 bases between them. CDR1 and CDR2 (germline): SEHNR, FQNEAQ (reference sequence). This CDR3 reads CASSLKASLIADTQYF. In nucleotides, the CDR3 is TGTGCCAGCAGCTTAAAGGCTAGCCTCATAGCAGATACGCAGTATTTT.

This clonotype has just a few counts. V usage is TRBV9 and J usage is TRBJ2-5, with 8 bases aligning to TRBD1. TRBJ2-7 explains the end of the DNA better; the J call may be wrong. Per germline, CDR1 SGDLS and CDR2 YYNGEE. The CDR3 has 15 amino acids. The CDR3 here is CASSVEPGGGYEQYF. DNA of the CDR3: TGTGCCAGCAGCGTAGAACCAGGGGGCGGTTACGAGCAGTACTTC.

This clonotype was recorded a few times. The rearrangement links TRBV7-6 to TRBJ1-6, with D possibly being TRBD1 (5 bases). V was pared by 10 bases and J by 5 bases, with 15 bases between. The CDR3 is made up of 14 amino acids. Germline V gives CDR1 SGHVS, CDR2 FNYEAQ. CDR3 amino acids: CATGGGTNNSPLHF. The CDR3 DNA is TGTGCCACCGGGGGAGGAACGAATAATTCACCCCTCCACTTT.

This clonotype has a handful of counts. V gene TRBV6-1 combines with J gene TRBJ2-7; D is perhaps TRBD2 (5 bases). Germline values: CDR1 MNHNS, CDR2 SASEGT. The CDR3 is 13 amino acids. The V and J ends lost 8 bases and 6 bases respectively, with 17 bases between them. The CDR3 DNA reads TGTGCCAGCGAGGGAATATCCCTGGGCGAGCAGTACTTC. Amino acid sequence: CASEGISLGEQYF.

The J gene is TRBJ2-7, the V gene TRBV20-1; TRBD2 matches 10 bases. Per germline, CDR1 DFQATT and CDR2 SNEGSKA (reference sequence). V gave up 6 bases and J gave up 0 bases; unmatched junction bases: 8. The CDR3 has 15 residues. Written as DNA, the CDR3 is TGCAGTGCGAACCCACTAGCGGGGAGCTCCTACGAGCAGTACTTC. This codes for CSANPLAGSSYEQYF.

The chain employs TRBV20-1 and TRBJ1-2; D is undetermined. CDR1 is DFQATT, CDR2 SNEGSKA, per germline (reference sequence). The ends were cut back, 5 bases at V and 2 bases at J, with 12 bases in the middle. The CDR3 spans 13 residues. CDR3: CSAPVGENYGYTF. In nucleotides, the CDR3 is TGCAGTGCTCCCGTAGGAGAAAACTATGGCTACACCTTC.

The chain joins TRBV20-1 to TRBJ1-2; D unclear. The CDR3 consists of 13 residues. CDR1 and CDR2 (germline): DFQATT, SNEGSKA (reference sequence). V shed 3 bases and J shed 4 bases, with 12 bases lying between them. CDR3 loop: CSASSGSSYGYTF. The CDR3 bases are TGCAGTGCTAGCAGTGGTTCTTCCTATGGCTACACCTTC.

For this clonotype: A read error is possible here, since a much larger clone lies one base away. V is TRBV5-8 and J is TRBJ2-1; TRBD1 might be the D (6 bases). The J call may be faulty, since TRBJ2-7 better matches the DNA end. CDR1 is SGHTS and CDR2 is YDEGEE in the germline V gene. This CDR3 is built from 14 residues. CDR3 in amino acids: CASSPRTAYNEQYF. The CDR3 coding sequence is TGTGCCAGCAGCCCGAGGACAGCCTACAATGAGCAGTACTTC.

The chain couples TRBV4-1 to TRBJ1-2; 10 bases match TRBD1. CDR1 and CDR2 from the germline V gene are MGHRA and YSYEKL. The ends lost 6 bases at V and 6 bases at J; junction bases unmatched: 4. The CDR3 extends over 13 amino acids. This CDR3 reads CASRLTGGDGYTF. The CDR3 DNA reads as TGCGCCAGCAGACTGACAGGGGGCGATGGCTACACCTTC.

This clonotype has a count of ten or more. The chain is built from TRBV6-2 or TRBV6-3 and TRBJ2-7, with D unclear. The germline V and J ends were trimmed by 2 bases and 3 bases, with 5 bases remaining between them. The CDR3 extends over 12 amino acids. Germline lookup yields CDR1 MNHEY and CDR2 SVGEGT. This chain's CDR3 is CASSYPLYEQYF. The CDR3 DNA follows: TGTGCCAGCAGTTACCCGCTCTACGAGCAGTACTTC.

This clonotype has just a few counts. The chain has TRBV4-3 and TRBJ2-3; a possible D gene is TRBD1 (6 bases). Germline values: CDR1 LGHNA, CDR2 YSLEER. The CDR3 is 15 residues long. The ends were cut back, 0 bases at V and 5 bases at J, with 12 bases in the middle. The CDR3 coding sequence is TGCGCCAGCAGCCAAGATACGGGGACAAGAGATACGCAGTATTTT. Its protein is CASSQDTGTRDTQYF.

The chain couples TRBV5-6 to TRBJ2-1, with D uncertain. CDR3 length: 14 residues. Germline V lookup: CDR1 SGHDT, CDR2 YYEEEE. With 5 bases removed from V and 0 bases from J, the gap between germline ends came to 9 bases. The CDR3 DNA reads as TGTGCCAGCAGGCCGGGCCTCTCCTACAATGAGCAGTTCTTC. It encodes CASRPGLSYNEQFF. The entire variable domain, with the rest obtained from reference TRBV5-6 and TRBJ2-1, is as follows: DAGVTQSPTHLIKTRGQQVTLRCSPKSGHDTVSWYQQALGQGPQFIFQYYEEEERQRGNFPDRFSGHQFPNYSSELNVNALLLGDSALYLCASRPGLSYNEQFFGPGTRLTVL.

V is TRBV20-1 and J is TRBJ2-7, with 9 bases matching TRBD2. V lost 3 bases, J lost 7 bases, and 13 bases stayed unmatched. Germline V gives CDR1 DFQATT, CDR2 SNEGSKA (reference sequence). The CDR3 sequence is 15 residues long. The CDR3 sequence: CSARRETSGYNEQYF. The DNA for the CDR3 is TGCAGTGCTAGGAGGGAGACTAGCGGCTACAATGAGCAGTACTTC.

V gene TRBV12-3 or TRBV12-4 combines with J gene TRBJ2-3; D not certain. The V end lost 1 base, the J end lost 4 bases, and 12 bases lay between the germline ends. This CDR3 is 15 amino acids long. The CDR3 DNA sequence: TGTGCCAGCAGTTTAGTCGGGCAGAGCGCAGATACGCAGTATTTT. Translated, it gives CASSLVGQSADTQYF.

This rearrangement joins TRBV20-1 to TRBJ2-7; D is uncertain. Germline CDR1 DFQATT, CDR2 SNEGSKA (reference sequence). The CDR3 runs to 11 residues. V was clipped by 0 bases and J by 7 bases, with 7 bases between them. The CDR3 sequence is CSARETWEQYF. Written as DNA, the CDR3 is TGCAGTGCTAGAGAGACCTGGGAGCAGTACTTC.

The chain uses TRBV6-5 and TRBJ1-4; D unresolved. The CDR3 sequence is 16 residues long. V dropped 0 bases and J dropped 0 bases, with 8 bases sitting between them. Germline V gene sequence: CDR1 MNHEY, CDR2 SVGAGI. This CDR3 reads CASSYSVGATNEKLFF. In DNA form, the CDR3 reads TGTGCCAGCAGTTACTCCGTTGGAGCAACTAATGAAAAACTGTTTTTT.

CDR3 sequence reads: CATSRGIGELFF. CDR3 bases: TGTGCCACCAGCAGAGGTATCGGGGAGCTGTTTTTT. The chain combines TRBV15 with TRBJ2-2; D not certain. This CDR3 comprises 12 residues. CDR1 LNHNV and CDR2 YYDKDF come from the germline V gene (reference sequence). V was clipped by 1 base and J by 7 bases, with 4 bases between them.

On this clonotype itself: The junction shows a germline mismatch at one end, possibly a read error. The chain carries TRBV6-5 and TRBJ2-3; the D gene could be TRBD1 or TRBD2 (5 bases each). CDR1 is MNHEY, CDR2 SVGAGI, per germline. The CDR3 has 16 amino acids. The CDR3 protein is CVSSYGAGIGTDTQYF. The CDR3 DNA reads TGTGTCAGCAGTTACGGGGCAGGTATTGGCACAGATACGCAGTATTTT.

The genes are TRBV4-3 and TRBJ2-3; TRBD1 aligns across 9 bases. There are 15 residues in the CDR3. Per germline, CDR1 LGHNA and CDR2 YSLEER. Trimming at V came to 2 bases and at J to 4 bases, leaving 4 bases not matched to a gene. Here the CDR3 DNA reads TGCGCCAGCAGCCAAAACAGGGGGCTTGCAGATACGCAGTATTTT. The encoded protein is CASSQNRGLADTQYF.

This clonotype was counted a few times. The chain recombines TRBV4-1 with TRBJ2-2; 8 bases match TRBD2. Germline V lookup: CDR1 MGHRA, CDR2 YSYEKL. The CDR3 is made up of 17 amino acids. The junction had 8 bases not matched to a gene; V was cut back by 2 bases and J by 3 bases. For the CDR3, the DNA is TGCGCCAGCAGCCAAAGCGGGGGTTCTTCGGACACCGGGGAGCTGTTTTTT. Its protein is CASSQSGGSSDTGELFF.

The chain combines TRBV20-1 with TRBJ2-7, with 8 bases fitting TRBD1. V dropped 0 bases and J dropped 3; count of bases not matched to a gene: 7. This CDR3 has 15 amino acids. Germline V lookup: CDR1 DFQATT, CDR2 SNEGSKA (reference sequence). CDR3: CSARDQETGDYEQYF. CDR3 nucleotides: TGCAGTGCTAGAGATCAAGAGACAGGGGACTACGAGCAGTACTTC.

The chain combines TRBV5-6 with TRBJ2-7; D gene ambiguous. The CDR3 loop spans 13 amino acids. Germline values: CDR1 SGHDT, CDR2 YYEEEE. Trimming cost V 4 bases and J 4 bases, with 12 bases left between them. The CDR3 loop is CASSGDNRYEQYF. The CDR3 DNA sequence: TGTGCCAGCAGCGGTGACAATCGGTACGAGCAGTACTTC.

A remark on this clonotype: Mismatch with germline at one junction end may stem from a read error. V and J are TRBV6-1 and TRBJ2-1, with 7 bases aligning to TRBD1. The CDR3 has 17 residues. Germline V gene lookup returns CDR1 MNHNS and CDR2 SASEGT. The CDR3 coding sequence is TGTACCAGCAGCCGACCAATCCGGGACAGCCCTTACAATGAGCAGTTCTTC. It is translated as CTSSRPIRDSPYNEQFF.

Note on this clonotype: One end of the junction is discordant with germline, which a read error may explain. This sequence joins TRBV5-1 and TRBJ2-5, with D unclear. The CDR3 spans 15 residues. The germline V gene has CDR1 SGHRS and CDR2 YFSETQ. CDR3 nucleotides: TGCACCAGCAGCCTGCTGGACGGTGCCTACAATGAGCAGTACTTC. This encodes CTSSLLDGAYNEQYF.

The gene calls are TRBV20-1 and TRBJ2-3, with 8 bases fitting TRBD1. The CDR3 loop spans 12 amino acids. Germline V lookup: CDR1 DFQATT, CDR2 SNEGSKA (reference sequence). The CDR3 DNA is TGCATGCCGGACAGGGCTACAGATACGCAGTATTTT. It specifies CMPDRATDTQYF.